The 3 T cell receptor beta chains given below trace back to one sample, sequenced in a study of vaccination and CD4 T cells after COVID-19. Their antigens are not known. Treatment specified: 10-day PBMC culture with coronavirus spike peptide pools or control peptides (ViraFEST assay). An Oncomine TCR Beta short-read assay was used to sequence the DNA from cultured CD4+ T cells. A single record per CDR3 protein comes from TCRdb applying MiXCR to the PCR reads. The repertoire holds about 5,000 distinct CDR3 sequences, 46% seen once, with about 61% in the top ten. Sequencing was carried out using CD4+ T cells from blood, cultured in vitro. The receptor source for this set is a human donor who had recovered from COVID-19.

DNA for the CDR3: TGTGCCAGCAGCCCAGGACGGGGCGGGGGAGCTTTCTTT. Residues: CASSPGRGGGAFF. V usage is TRBV12-3 or TRBV12-4 and J usage is TRBJ1-1; D is perhaps TRBD1 (5 bases). V was cut by 6 bases and J by 10 bases, with 18 bases left in between. There are 13 residues in the CDR3.

This sequence joins TRBV12-3 or TRBV12-4 and TRBJ1-5; the D gene is possibly TRBD1 (6 bases). The ends were cut back, 6 bases at V and 4 bases at J, with 19 bases in the middle. This CDR3 contains 16 residues. DNA of the CDR3: TGTGCCAGCAGCCCTGGCGTCCAGGGGCGAAATCAGCCCCAGCATTTT. Translated: CASSPGVQGRNQPQHF.

The count of this clonotype is one. This rearrangement joins TRBV30 to TRBJ1-1; D not certain. Trimming took off 3 bases at V and 2 bases at J, with 10 bases between the two ends. Germline loops: CDR1 GTSNPN, CDR2 SVGIG (reference sequence). The CDR3 is 13 residues long. The chain's CDR3 is CAWRVQINTEAFF. In nucleotides, the CDR3 is TGTGCCTGGAGGGTACAGATTAACACTGAAGCTTTCTTT.